The clone carrying this T cell receptor beta chain has only a few counts. The data derive from a study of beta chain features in type 1 diabetes. V was clipped by 4 bases and J by 0 bases; unmatched bases: 6. In germline, CDR1 is SGHRS, CDR2 YFSETQ. This CDR3 has 15 residues. The entirety of the isolated RNA underwent reverse transcription, so expressed TCRB transcripts were sequenced. Sequenced by immunoSEQ multiplex PCR; TCRdb stores in-frame clones only, minus some. The sample lists around 240,000 clones, 9% to 10% seen once, with less than 0.035% in the top ten. Central memory, naive, regulatory and stem cell-like memory CD4+ cells were sorted by CD45RO/CCR7/CD25/CD127/CD95/CD27.

Sample: naive CD4+ T cells from blood. This receptor was taken from a young woman in good health. The chain uses TRBV5-1 and TRBJ1-2, with 7 nucleotides matching TRBD1. The CDR3 here is CASSQDRIANYGYTF. The CDR3 coding sequence is TGCGCCAGCAGCCAGGACAGGATAGCTAACTATGGCTACACCTTC.